Reported below is one T cell receptor (beta chain). The sample is drawn from a study of blood T cell repertoires in COVID-19. This study enrolled people aged about 18 to 100 from approximately 25 US geographic areas. Which cohort a participant joined came from the clinical history participants gave. Original handling: Reference gene primer amplification gave nucleated cell count estimates. The assay was immunoSEQ multiplex PCR, and TCRdb's table has in-frame clones only and misses some. V and J calls plus clone size are reproduced from that table; the DNA served to infer D and trimming. Of fewer than 500,000 clones listed, approximately 87% are singletons. CDR3 length equals 15 residues. Germline V gene lookup returns CDR1 MNHEY and CDR2 SMNVEV (reference sequence). The ends lost 6 bases at V and 2 bases at J; junction bases unmatched: 7.

The rearrangement uses TRBV27 and TRBJ2-1; TRBD1 aligns across 7 bases. The sample comprised PBMCs or T cells enriched from blood (not recorded which). This receptor was obtained from a woman aged 25 to 39 with acute COVID-19. In DNA form, the CDR3 reads TGTGCCAGCAGGTACTCGACAGGGCCCTACAATGAGCAGTTCTTC. Amino acid sequence: CASRYSTGPYNEQFF.